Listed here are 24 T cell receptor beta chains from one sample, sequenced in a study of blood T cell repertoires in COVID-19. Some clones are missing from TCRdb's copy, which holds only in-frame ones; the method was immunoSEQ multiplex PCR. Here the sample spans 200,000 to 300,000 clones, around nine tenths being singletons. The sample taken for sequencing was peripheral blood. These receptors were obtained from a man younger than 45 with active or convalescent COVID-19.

The CDR3 coding sequence is TGTGCCAGCAGTGAACAGGGGGGGACTGAAGCTTTCTTT. Translating it yields CASSEQGGTEAFF. The rearrangement uses TRBV27 and TRBJ1-1, with 8 bases aligning to TRBD1. Germline assignment: CDR1 MNHEY and CDR2 SMNVEV (reference sequence). The V segment lost 5 bases and the J segment 5 bases; nucleotides outside the gene matches: 4. The CDR3 has 13 amino acids.

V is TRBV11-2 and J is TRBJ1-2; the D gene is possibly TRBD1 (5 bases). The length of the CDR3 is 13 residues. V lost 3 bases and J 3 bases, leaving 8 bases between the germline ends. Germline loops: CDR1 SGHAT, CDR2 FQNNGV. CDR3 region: CASSFLTDYGYTF. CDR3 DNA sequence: TGTGCCAGCAGCTTTTTGACAGACTATGGCTACACCTTC. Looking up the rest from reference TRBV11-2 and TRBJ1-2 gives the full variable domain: EAGVAQSPRYKIIEKRQSVAFWCNPISGHATLYWYQQILGQGPKLLIQFQNNGVVDDSQLPKDRFSAERLKGVDSTLKIQPAKLEDSAVYLCASSFLTDYGYTFGSGTRLTVV.

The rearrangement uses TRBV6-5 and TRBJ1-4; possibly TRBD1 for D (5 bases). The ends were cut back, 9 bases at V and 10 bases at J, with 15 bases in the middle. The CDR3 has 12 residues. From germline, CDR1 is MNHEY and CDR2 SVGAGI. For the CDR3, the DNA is TGTGCCAGTTGGGAGGGGCTGGGAAAACTGTTTTTT. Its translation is CASWEGLGKLFF.

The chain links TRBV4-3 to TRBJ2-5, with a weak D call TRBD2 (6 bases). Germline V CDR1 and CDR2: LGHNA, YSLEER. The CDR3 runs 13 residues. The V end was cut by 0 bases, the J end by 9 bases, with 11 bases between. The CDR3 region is CASSQDPSGAQYF. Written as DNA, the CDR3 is TGCGCCAGCAGCCAAGATCCGTCGGGGGCCCAGTACTTC.

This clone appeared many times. This chain's CDR3 is CASSSTVSYEQYF. In nucleotides, the CDR3 is TGTGCCAGCTCCTCGACAGTTTCCTACGAGCAGTACTTC. The chain employs TRBV21-1 and TRBJ2-7; the D call in the table, TRBD1, was not verified against the DNA. TRBV21-1 is noted as a pseudogene. The CDR3 has 13 amino acids.

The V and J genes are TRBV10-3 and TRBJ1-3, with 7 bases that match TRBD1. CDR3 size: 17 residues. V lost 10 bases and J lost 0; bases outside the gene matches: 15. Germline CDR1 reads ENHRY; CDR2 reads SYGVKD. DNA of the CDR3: TGTGCCACCGGGACCCCCAGGGCAGGGGGCTCTGGAAACACCATATATTTT. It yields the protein CATGTPRAGGSGNTIYF.

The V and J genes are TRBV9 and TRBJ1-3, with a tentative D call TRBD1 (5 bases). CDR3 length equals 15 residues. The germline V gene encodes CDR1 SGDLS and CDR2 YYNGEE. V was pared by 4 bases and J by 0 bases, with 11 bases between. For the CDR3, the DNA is TGTGCCAGCAGCCGCGGGGGGGTCTCTGGAAACACCATATATTTT. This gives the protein CASSRGGVSGNTIYF.

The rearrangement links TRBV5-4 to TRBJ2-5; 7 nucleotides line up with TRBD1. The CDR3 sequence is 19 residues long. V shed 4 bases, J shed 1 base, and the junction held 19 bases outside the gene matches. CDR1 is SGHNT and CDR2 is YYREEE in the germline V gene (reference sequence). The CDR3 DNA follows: TGTGCCAGCAGCCTTGGACAGGCCGACCCTAGGGTAGTCCAAGAGACCCAGTACTTC. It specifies CASSLGQADPRVVQETQYF.

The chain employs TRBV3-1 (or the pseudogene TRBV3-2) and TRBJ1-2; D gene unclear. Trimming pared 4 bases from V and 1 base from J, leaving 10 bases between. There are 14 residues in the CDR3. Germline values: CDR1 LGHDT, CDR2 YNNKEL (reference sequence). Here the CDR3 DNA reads TGTGCCAGCAGCCCTAGAGGCAGTAACTATGGCTACACCTTC. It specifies CASSPRGSNYGYTF.

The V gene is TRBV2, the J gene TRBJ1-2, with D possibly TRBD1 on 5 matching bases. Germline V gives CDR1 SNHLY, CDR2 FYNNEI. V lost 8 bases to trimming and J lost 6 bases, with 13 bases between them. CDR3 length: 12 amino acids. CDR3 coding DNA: TGTGCCAGCGATGGAGGGGAGGATGGCTACACCTTC. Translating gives CASDGGEDGYTF.

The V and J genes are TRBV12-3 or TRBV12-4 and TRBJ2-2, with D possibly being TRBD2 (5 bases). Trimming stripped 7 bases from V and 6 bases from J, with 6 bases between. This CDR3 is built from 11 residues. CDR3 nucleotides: TGTGCCAGCATCGGGGCCGGGGAGCTGTTTTTT. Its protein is CASIGAGELFF.

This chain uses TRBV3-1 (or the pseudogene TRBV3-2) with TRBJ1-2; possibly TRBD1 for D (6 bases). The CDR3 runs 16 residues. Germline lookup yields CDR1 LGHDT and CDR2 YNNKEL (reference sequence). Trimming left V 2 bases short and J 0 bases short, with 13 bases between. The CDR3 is CASSQSRGLSNYGYTF. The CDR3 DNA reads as TGTGCCAGCAGCCAAAGCAGGGGCCTTTCTAACTATGGCTACACCTTC.

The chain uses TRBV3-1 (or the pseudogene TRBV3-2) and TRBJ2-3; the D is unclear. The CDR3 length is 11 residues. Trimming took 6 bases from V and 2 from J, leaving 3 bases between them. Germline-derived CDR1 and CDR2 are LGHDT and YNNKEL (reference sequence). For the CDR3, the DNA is TGTGCCAGCAGACACACAGATACGCAGTATTTT. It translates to CASRHTDTQYF.

CDR3 residues: CASSLEGQTNGELFF. In DNA, the CDR3 is TGCGCCAGCAGCTTGGAGGGGCAGACAAACGGGGAGCTGTTTTTT. The genes are TRBV5-1 and TRBJ2-2; maybe TRBD1 (5 bases). There are 15 residues in the CDR3. Germline V gene data show CDR1 as SGHRS and CDR2 as YFSETQ. Trimming shortened V by 0 bases and J by 7 bases, and 13 bases separated the two germline ends. Variable domain in full (rest from reference TRBV5-1 and TRBJ2-2): KAGVTQTPRYLIKTRGQQVTLSCSPISGHRSVSWYQQTPGQGLQFLFEYFSETQRNKGNFPGRFSGRQFSNSRSEMNVSTLELGDSALYLCASSLEGQTNGELFFGEGSRLTVL.

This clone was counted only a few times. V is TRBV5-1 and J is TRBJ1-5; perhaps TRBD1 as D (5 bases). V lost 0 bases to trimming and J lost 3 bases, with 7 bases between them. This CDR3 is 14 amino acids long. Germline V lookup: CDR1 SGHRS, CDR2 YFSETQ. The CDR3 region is CASSLDGHNQPQHF. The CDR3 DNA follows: TGCGCCAGCAGCTTGGACGGACACAATCAGCCCCAGCATTTT.

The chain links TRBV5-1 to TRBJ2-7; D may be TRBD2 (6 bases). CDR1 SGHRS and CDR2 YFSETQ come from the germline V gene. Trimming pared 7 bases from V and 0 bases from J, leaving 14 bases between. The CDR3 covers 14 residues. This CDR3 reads CASGPTSASYEQYF. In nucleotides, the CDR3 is TGCGCCAGCGGGCCGACTAGTGCCTCCTACGAGCAGTACTTC.

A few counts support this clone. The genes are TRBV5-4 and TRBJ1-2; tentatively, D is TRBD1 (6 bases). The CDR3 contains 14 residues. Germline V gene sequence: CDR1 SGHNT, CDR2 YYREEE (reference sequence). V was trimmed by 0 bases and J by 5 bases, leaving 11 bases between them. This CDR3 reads CASSLDRAVYGYTF. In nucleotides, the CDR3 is TGTGCCAGCAGCTTGGACAGGGCGGTATATGGCTACACCTTC.

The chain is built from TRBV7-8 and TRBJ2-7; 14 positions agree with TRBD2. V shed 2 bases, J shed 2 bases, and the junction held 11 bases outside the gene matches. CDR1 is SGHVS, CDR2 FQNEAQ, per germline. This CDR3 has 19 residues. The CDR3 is CASSLYRLAGGPGTYEQYF. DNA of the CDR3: TGTGCCAGCAGCTTATACCGACTAGCGGGGGGGCCCGGGACCTACGAGCAGTACTTC.

DNA of the CDR3: TGTGCCAGCAGCTCAACCGACGGAGGGCGGTTCAAGGCAGATACGCAGTATTTT. This gives the protein CASSSTDGGRFKADTQYF. The rearrangement links TRBV7-2 to TRBJ2-3; possibly TRBD2 for D (6 bases). Germline-derived CDR1 and CDR2 are SGHTA and FQGNSA. This CDR3 has 18 amino acids. The V gene lost 4 bases and the J gene lost 4 bases, with 24 bases spanning the gap.

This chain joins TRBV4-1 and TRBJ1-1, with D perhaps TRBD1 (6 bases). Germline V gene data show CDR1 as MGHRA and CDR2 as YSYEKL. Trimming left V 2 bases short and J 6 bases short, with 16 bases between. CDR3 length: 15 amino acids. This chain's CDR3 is CASSQLQGGSPEAFF. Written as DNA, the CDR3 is TGCGCCAGCAGCCAACTACAGGGAGGGTCGCCTGAAGCTTTCTTT.

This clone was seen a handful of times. As DNA, the CDR3 is TGTGCCAGCAGCTTCGGGGGTTGGGGGGATCAGCCCCAGCATTTT. Translation: CASSFGGWGDQPQHF. The rearrangement uses TRBV5-6 and TRBJ1-5, with D perhaps TRBD1 (5 bases). CDR1 and CDR2 (germline): SGHDT, YYEEEE. The CDR3 contains 15 residues. Trimming left V 2 bases short and J 5 bases short, with 14 bases between.

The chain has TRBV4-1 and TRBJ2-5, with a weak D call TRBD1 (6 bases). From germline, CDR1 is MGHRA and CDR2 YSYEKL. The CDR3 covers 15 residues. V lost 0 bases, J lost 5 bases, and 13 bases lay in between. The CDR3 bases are TGCGCCAGCAGCCAAGACCTCAGGGGTCTTGAGACCCAGTACTTC. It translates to CASSQDLRGLETQYF.

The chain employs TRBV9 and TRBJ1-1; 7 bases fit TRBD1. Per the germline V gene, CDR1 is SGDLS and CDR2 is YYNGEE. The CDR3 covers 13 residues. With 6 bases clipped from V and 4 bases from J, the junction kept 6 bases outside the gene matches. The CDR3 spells CASMTAGGTEAFF. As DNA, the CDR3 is TGTGCCAGCATGACAGCAGGGGGCACTGAAGCTTTCTTT.

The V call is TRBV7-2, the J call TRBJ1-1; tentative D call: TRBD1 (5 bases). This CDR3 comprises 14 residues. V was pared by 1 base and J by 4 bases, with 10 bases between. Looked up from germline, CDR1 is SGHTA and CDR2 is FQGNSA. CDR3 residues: CASSLVQGITEAFF. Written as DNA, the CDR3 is TGTGCCAGCAGCTTAGTCCAGGGAATCACTGAAGCTTTCTTT.